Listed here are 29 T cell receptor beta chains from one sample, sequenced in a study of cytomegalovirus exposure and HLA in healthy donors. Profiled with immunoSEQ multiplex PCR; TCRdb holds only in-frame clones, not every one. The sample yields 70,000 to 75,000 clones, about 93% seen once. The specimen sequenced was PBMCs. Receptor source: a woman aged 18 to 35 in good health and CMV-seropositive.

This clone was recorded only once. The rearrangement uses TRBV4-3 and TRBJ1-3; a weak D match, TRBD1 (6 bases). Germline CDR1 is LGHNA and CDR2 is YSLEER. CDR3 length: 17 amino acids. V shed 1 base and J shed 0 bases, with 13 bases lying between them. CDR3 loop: CASSQVGGGFSGNTIYF. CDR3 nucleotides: TGCGCCAGCAGCCAAGTCGGGGGGGGCTTCTCTGGAAACACCATATATTTT.

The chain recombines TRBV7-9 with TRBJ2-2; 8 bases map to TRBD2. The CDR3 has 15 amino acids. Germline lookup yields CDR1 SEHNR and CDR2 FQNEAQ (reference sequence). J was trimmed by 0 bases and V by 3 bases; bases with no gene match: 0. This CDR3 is CASSFGRANTGELFF. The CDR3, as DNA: TGTGCCAGCAGCTTCGGGAGGGCGAACACCGGGGAGCTGTTTTTT.

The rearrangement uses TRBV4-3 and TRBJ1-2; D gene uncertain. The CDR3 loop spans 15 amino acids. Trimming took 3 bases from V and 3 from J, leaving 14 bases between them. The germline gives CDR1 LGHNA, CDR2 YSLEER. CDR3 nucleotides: TGCGCCAGCAGCCACTTTATAGTAGGAGACTATGGCTACACCTTC. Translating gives CASSHFIVGDYGYTF.

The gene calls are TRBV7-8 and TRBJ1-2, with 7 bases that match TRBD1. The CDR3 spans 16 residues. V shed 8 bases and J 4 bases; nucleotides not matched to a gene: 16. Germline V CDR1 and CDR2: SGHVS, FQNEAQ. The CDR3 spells CASFGTEGAGSYGYTF. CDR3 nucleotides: TGTGCCAGCTTCGGGACCGAGGGGGCTGGGTCCTATGGCTACACCTTC.

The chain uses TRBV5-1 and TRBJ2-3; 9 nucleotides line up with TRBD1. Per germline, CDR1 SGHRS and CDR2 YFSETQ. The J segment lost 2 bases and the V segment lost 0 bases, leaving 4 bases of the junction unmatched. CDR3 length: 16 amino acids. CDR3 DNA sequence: TGCGCCAGCAGCTTGGAGGGGACAGGGCCCACAGATACGCAGTATTTT. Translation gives CASSLEGTGPTDTQYF.

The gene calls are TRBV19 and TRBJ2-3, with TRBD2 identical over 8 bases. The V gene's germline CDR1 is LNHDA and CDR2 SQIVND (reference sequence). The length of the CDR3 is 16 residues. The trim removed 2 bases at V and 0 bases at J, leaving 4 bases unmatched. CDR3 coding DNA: TGTGCCAGTAGTATAAGGCTAGCGGGTAGCACAGATACGCAGTATTTT. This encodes CASSIRLAGSTDTQYF.

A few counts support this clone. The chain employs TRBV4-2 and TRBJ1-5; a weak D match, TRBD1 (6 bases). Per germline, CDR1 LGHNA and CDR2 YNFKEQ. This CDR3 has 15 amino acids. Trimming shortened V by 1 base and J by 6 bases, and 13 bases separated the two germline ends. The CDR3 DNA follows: TGTGCCAGCAGCCAAGGGGCAGGGGAGCGTCAGCCCCAGCATTTT. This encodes CASSQGAGERQPQHF.

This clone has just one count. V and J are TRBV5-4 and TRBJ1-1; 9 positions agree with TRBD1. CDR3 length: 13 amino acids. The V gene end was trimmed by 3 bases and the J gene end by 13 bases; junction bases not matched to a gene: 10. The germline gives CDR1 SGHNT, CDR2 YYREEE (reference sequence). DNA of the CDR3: TGTGCCAGCAGCTCTACAGGGGGCCCATCTGGTTTCTTT. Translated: CASSSTGGPSGFF.

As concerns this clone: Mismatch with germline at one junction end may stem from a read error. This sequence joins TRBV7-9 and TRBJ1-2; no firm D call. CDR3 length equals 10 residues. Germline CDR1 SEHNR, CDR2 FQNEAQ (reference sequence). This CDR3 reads CASSSEEGSF. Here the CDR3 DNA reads TGTGCCAGCAGCTCCGAAGAGGGCAGCTTC.

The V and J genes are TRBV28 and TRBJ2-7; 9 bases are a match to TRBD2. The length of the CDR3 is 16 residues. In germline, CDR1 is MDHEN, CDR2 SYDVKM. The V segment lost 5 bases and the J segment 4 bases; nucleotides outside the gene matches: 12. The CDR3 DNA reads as TGTGCCAGCAGTGGGGTGGCTAGCGGGATGGAGTACGAGCAGTACTTC. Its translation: CASSGVASGMEYEQYF.

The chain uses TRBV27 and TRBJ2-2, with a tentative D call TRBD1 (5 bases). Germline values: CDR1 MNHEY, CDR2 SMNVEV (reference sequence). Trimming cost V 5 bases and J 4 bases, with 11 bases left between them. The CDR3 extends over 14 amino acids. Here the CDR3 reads CASSLRVSTGELFF. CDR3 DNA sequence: TGTGCCAGCAGTCTCAGGGTGTCCACCGGGGAGCTGTTTTTT.

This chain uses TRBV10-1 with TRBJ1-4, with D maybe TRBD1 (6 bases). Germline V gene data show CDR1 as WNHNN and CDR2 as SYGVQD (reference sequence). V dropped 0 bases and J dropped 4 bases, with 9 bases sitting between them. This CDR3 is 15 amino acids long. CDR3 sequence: CASSESPGDNEKLFF. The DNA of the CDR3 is TGCGCCAGCAGTGAGTCGCCAGGGGATAATGAAAAACTGTTTTTT.

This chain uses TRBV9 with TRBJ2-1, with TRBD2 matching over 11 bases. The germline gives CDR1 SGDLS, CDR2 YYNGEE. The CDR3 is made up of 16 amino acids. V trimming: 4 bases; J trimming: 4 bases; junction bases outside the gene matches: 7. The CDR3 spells CASSPQLAGVYNEQFF. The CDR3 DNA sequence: TGTGCCAGCAGCCCTCAACTAGCGGGAGTTTACAATGAGCAGTTCTTC.

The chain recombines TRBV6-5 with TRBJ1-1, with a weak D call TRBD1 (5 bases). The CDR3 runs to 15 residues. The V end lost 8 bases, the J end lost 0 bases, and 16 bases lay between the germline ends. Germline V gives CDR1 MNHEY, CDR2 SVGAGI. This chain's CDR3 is CASLSGGVVNTEAFF. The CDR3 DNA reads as TGTGCCAGCCTGAGCGGGGGGGTGGTGAACACTGAAGCTTTCTTT.

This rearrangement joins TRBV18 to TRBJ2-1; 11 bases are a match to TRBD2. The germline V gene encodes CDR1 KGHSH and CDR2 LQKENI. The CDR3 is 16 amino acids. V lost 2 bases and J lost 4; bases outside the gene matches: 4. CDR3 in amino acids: CASSPVLAGGYNEQFF. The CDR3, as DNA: TGTGCCAGCTCACCAGTTCTAGCGGGAGGATACAATGAGCAGTTCTTC. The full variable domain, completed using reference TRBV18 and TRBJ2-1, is NAGVMQNPRHLVRRRGQEARLRCSPMKGHSHVYWYRQLPEEGLKFMVYLQKENIIDESGMPKERFSAEFPKEGPSILRIQQVVRGDSAAYFCASSPVLAGGYNEQFFGPGTRLTVL.

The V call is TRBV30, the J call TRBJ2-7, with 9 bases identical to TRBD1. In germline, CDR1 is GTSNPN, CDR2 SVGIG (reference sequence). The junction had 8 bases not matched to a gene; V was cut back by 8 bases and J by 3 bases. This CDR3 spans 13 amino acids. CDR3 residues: CAQAGQGDYEQYF. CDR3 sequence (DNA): TGTGCCCAGGCGGGACAGGGCGACTACGAGCAGTACTTC.

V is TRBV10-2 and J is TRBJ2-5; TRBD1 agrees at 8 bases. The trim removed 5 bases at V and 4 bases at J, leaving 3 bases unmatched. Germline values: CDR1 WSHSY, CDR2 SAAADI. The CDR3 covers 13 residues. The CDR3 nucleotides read TGCGCCAGCAGTCAACAGGGGGGAGAGACCCAGTACTTC. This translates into CASSQQGGETQYF.

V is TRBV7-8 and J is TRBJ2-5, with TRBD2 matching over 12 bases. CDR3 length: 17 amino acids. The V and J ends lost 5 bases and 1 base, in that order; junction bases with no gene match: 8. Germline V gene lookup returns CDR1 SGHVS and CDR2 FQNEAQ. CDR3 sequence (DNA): TGTGCCAGCAGCCCCGTACTAGCGGGAGGCTTCCAAGAGACCCAGTACTTC. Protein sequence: CASSPVLAGGFQETQYF.

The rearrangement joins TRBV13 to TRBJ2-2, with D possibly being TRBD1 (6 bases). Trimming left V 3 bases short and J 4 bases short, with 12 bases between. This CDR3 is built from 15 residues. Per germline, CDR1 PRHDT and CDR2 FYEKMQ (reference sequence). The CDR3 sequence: CASSLRGLITGELFF. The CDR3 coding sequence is TGTGCCAGCAGCTTGAGGGGGTTAATCACCGGGGAGCTGTTTTTT. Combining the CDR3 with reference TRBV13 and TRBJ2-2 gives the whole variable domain AAGVIQSPRHLIKEKRETATLKCYPIPRHDTVYWYQQGPGQDPQFLISFYEKMQSDKGSIPDRFSAQQFSDYHSELNMSSLELGDSALYFCASSLRGLITGELFFGEGSRLTVL.

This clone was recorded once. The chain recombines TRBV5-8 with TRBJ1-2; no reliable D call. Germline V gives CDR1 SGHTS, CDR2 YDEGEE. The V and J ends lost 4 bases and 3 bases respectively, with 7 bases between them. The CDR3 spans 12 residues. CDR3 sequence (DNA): TGTGCCAGCAGCACCGGGGACTATGGCTACACCTTC. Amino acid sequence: CASSTGDYGYTF.

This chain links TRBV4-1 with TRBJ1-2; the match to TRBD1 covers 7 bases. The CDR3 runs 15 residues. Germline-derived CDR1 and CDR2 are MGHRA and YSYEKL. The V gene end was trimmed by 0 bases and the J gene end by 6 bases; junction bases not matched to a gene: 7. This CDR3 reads CASSQEEGTGDGYTF. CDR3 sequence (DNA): TGCGCCAGCAGCCAAGAGGAAGGCACAGGGGATGGCTACACCTTC.

The CDR3 nucleotides read TGTGCCAGCAGCTACGGGACTAGCGGTTACACCGGGGAGCTGTTTTTT. Its protein is CASSYGTSGYTGELFF. This chain connects TRBV7-6 to TRBJ2-2; 11 bases agree with TRBD2. The CDR3 spans 16 residues. The germline gives CDR1 SGHVS, CDR2 FNYEAQ. V lost 4 bases and J lost 3; bases outside the gene matches: 4.

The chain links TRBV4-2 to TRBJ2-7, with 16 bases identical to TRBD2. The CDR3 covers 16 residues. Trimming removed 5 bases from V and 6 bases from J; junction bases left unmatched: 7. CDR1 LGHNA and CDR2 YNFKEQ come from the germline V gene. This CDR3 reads CASSAGTSGGVFEQYF. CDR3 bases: TGTGCCAGCAGCGCAGGGACTAGCGGGGGGGTTTTCGAGCAGTACTTC.

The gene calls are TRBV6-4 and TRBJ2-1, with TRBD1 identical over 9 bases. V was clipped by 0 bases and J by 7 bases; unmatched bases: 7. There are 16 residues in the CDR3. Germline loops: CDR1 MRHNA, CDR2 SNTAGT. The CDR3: CASSDSPGQGRNEQFF. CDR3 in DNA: TGTGCCAGCAGTGACTCCCCGGGACAGGGTAGGAATGAGCAGTTCTTC.

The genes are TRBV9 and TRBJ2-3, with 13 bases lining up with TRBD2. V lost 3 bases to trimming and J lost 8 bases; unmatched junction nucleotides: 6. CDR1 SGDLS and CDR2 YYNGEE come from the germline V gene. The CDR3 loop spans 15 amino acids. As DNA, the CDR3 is TGTGCCAGCAGCGCAACGGGACTAGCGGGGCGTACGCAGTATTTT. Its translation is CASSATGLAGRTQYF. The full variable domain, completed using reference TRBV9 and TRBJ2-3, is DSGVTQTPKHLITATGQRVTLRCSPRSGDLSVYWYQQSLDQGLQFLIQYYNGEERAKGNILERFSAQQFPDLHSELNLSSLELGDSALYFCASSATGLAGRTQYFGPGTRLTVL.

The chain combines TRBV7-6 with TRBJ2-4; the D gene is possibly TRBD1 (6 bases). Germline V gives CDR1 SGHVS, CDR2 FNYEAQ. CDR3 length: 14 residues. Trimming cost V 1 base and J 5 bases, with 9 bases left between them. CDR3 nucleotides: TGTGCCAGCAGCTTAGGACAGGCGGAAAACATTCAGTACTTC. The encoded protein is CASSLGQAENIQYF.

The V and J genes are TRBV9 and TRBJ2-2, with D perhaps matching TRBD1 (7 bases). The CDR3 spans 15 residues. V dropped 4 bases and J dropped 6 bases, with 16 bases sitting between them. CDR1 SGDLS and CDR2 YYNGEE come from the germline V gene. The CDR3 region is CASSRASGGSGELFF. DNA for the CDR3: TGTGCCAGCAGCCGCGCCTCAGGGGGGTCCGGGGAGCTGTTTTTT.

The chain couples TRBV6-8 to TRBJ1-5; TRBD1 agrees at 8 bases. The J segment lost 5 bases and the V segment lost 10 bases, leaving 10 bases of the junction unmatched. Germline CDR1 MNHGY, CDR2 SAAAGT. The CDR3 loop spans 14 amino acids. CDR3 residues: CATFGTGGYQPQHF. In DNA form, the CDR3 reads TGTGCCACCTTTGGGACAGGAGGATATCAGCCCCAGCATTTT.

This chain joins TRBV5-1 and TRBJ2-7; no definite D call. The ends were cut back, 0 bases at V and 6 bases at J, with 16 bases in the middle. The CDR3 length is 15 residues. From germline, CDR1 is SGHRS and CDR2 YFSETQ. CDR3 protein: CASSLEPSKGLEQYF. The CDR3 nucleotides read TGCGCCAGCAGCTTGGAACCTAGTAAAGGCCTCGAGCAGTACTTC.